This T cell receptor (beta chain) comes out of a study of T cells in localized non-small cell lung cancer. To note about this clone: Its antigen is not identified.

Study-wide points: Higher blood T cell density went with longer overall survival. Adjacent lung exhibited a median of about 50 among the 100 most abundant tumor clones. The highest T cell clonality was in uninvolved adjacent lung, above tumor.

Profiled with immunoSEQ multiplex PCR; TCRdb holds only in-frame clones, not every one. The sample consists of 15,000 to 20,000 clones, almost 90% of them appearing once. Trimming cost V 8 bases and J 5 bases, with 12 bases left between them. This CDR3 spans 13 amino acids. Germline V gene data show CDR1 as MNHNY and CDR2 as SVGAGI (reference sequence). Specimen: peripheral blood mononuclear cells, collected before any cancer treatment. This sequence joins TRBV6-6 and TRBJ1-4; D gene uncertain. This clonotype was sampled from a woman between 40 and 69 years old with stage III lung adenocarcinoma. CDR3 in amino acids: CASPSGPNEKLFF. CDR3 nucleotide sequence: TGTGCCAGCCCGAGCGGCCCGAATGAAAAACTGTTTTTT.